The T cell receptor beta chain under discussion was sequenced for a study of cytomegalovirus exposure and HLA in healthy donors. Concerning this clone itself: What it binds is unknown.

A multiplex PCR was run with 60 Vbeta primers and 13 Jbeta primers. Assay used: immunoSEQ multiplex PCR; TCRdb lists only in-frame clones, some missing. Found here are some 85,000 clones, 78% of them singletons; the top ten hold around 4.3%. The CDR3 runs to 14 residues. Germline V lookup: CDR1 SGHTA, CDR2 FQGNSA. V gave up 2 bases and J gave up 4 bases, with 11 bases separating them. Points from the study as a whole: Relative to the approximately 700-donor mean, N-insertions were reportedly fewer in an Asian-associated ancestry cluster in a later analysis. Presence/absence analyses treated sequencing depth as roughly uniform across donors. Within an earlier analysis, most TCR beta V segments proved productive either about 87% or about 30% of the time.

This sequence was found in a woman between 40 and 55 years old in good health and CMV-seropositive. The sequenced sample consisted of PBMCs. The genes are TRBV7-2 and TRBJ1-1; D may be TRBD1 (5 bases). The CDR3 here is CASSLQGRSTEAFF. For the CDR3, the DNA is TGTGCCAGCAGCTTACAGGGAAGGAGCACTGAAGCTTTCTTT. Supplemented by reference TRBV7-2 and TRBJ1-1, the full variable domain reads GAGVSQSPSNKVTEKGKDVELRCDPISGHTALYWYRQSLGQGLEFLIYFQGNSAPDKSGLPSDRFSAERTGGSVSTLTIQRTQQEDSAVYLCASSLQGRSTEAFFGQGTRLTVV.